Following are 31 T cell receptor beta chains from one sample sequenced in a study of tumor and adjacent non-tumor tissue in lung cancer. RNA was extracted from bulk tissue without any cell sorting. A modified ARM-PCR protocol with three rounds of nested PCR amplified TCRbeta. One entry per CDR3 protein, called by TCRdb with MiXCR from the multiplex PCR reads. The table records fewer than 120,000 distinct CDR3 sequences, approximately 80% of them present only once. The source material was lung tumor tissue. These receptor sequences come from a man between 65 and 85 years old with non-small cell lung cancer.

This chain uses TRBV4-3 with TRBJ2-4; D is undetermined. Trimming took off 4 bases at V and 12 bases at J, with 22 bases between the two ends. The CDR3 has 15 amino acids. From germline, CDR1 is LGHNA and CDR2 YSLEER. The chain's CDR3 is CASSPKTGYKNAQYF. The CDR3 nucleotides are TGCGCCAGCAGCCCAAAGACGGGTTACAAAAACGCTCAGTACTTC.

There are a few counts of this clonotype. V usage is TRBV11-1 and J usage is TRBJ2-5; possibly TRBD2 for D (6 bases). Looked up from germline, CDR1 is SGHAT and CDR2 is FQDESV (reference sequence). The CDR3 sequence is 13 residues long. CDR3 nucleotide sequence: TGTGTTAGCAGCTTAGCGCGGGGAGGATCCCAGTACTTC. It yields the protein CVSSLARGGSQYF.

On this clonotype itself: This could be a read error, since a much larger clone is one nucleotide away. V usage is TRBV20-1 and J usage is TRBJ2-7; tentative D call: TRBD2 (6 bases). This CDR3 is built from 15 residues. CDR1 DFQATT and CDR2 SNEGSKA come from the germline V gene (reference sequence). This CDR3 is CSARDPRTNSYEHYF. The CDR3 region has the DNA TGCAGTGCTAGAGATCCTCGGACTAACTCCTACGAGCATTACTTC.

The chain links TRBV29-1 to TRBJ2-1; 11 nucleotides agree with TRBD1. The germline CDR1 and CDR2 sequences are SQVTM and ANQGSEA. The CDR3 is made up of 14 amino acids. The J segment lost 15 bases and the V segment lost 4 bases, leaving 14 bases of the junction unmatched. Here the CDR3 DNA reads TGCAGCGTTGGGAGAGGACAGGGGGCCTATGAACCGTTCTTC. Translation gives CSVGRGQGAYEPFF.

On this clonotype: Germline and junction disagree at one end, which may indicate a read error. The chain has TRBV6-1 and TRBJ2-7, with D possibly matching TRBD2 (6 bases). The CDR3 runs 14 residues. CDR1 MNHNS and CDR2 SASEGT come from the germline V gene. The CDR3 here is CVSSAGISSYEQYF. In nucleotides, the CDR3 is TGTGTCAGCAGCGCGGGGATCTCCTCCTACGAGCAGTACTTC.

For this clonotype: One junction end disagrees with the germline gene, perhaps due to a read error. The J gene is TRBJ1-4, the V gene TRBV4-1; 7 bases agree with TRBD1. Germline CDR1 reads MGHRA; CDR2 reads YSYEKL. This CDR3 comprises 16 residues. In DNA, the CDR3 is TGCGCCAGCAGTCAGATACAGGGGCAGGGGAGCGAAAAACTGGTTTTT. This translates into CASSQIQGQGSEKLVF.

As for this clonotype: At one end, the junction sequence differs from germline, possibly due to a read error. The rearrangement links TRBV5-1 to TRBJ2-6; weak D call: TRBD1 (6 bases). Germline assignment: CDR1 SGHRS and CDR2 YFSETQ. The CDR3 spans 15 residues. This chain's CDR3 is CASSLDGHRANVLTF. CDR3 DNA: TGCGCCAGCAGCTTGGACGGGCACAGGGCCAACGTCCTAACTTTC.

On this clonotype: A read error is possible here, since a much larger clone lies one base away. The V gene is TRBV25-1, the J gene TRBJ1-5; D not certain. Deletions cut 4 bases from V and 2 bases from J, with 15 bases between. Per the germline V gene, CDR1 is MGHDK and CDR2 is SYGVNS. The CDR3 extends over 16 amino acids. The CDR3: CASSVSGGLGNQPQHF. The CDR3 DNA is TGTGCCAGCAGTGTATCCGGAGGGCTTGGCAATCAGCCCCAGCATTTT.

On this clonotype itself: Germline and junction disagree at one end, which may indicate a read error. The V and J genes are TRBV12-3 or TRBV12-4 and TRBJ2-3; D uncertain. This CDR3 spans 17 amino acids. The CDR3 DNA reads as TGTGTCAGCAGTTTTAGCATAGGGAACATTGCGGCTGATACGCAGTATTTT. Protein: CVSSFSIGNIAADTQYF.

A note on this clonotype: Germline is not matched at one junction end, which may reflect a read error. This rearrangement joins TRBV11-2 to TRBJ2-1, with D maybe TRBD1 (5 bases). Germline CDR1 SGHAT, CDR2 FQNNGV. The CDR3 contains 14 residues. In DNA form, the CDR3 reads TGTGCCAGTAGCTTAACGAGACAGTATAATGAGCAGTTCTTC. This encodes CASSLTRQYNEQFF.

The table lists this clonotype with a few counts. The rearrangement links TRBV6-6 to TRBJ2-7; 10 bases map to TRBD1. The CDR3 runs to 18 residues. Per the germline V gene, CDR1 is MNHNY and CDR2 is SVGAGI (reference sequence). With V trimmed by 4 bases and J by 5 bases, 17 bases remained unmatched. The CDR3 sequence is CASSFRGTGALAKNEQYF. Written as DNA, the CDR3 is TGTGCCAGCAGTTTTAGGGGGACAGGGGCTCTAGCTAAAAACGAGCAGTACTTC.

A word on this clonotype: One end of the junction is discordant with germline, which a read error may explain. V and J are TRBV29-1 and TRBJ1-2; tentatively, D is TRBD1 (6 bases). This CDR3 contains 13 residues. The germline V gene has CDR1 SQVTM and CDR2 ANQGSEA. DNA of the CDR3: TGCAGCGTCGGGACATGTGAATTCTATTGCTACACCTTC. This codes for CSVGTCEFYCYTF.

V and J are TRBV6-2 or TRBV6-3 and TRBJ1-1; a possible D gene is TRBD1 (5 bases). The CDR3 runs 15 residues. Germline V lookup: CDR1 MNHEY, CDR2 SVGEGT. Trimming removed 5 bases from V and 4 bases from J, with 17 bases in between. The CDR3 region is CASSKRGSGATEAFF. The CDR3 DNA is TGTGCCAGCAGTAAACGAGGTTCCGGGGCCACTGAAGCTTTCTTT.

CDR3 protein: CARRSPGPFSHEQFF. CDR3 DNA: TGCGCTAGGAGGTCCCCGGGACCCTTTTCTCATGAGCAGTTCTTC. The V and J genes are TRBV10-2 and TRBJ2-1; the D gene could be TRBD1 or TRBD2 (5 bases each). In germline, CDR1 is WSHSY, CDR2 SAAADI. The CDR3 spans 15 residues.

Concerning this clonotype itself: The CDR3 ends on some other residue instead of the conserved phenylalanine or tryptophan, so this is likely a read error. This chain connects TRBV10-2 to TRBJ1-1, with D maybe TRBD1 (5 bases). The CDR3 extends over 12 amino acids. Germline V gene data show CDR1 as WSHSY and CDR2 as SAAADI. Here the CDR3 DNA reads TGTGCCAGCAGGGAGAGGGGCGCTGAAGCTTTCCTT. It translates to CASRERGAEAFL.

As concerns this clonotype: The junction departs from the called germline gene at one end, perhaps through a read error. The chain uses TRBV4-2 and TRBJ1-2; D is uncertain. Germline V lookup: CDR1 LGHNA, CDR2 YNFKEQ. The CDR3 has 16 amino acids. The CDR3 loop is CASSQDLCMANYGYTF. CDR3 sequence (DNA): TGTGCCAGCAGCCAAGATTTGTGCATGGCCAACTATGGATACACCTTC.

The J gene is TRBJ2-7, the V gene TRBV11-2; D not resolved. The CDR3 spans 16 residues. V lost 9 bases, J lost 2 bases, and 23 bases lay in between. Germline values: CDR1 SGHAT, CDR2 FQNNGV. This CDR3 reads CASSPHAGSPTYEQYF. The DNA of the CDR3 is TGTGCCAGTAGCCCCCACGCCGGGTCACCAACCTACGAGCAGTACTTC.

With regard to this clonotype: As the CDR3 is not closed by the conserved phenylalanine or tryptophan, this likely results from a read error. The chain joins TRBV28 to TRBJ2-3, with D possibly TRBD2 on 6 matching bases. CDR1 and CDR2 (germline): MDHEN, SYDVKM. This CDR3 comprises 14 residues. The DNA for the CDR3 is TGTACCAGCAGTTTTGCGGGGTCACAAGATACGCAGTATTCT. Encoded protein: CTSSFAGSQDTQYS.

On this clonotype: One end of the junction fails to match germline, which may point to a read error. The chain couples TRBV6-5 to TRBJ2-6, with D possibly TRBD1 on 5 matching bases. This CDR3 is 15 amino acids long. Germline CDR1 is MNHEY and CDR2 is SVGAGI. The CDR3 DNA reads TGTGCCAGCAATTCTCCGGCGGCTGGGGCCGACGTCCTGACTTTC. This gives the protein CASNSPAAGADVLTF.

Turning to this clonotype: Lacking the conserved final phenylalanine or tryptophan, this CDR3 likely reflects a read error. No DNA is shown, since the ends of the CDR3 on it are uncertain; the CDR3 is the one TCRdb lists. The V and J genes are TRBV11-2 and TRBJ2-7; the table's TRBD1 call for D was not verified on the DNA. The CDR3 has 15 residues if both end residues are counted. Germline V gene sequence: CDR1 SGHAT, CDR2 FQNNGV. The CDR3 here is CASCLNQGGRYELYL.

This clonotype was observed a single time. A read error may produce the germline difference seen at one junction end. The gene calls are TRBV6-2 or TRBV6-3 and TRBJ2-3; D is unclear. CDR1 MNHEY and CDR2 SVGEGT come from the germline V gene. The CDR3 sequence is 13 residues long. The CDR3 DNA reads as TGTGCCAGCAGTGGGCACATGTGGAATACGCAGTGTTTT. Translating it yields CASSGHMWNTQCF.

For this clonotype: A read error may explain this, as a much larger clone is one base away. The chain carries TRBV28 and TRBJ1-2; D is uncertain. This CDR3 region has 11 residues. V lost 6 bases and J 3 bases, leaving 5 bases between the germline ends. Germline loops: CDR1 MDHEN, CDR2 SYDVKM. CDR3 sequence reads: CASRKHYGYTF. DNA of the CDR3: TGTGCCAGCAGAAAACACTATGGCTACACCTTC.

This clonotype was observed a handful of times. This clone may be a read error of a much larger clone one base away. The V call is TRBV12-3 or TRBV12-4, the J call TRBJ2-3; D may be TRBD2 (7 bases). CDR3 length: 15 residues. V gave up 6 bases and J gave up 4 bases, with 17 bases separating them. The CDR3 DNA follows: TGTGCCAGCAGAAACGACGGGGGGCGGGCAGATACGCAGTATTTT. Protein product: CASRNDGGRADTQYF.

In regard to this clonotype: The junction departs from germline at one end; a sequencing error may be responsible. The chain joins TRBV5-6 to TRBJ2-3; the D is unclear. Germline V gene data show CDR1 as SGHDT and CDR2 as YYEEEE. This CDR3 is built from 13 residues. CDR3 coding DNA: TGTGCCAGCAGCCCTAACAGTCTTGATATGCAGTATTTT. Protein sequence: CASSPNSLDMQYF.

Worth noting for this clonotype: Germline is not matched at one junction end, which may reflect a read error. CDR3 amino acids: CASSESRDGEKQFF. The CDR3 region has the DNA TGCGCCAGCAGTGAATCCAGGGACGGTGAAAAACAGTTTTTT. This chain uses TRBV10-1 with TRBJ1-4, with a tentative D call TRBD1 (5 bases). The CDR3 spans 14 residues. The germline V gene encodes CDR1 WNHNN and CDR2 SYGVQD (reference sequence).

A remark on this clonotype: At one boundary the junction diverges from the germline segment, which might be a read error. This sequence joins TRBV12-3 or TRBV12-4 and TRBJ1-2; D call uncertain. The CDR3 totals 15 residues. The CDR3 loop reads CTSSLLTRFGYGYTF. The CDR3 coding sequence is TGTACCAGCAGTTTATTGACAAGGTTTGGTTATGGCTACACCTTC.

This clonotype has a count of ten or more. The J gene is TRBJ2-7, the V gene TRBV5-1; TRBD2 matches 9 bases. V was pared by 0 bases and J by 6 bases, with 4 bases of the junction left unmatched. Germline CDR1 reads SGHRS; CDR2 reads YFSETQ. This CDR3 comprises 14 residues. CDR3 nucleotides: TGCGCCAGCAGCTTGGATCTAGCGGGGCGCGAGCAGTACTTC. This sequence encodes CASSLDLAGREQYF. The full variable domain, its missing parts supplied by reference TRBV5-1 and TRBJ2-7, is KAGVTQTPRYLIKTRGQQVTLSCSPISGHRSVSWYQQTPGQGLQFLFEYFSETQRNKGNFPGRFSGRQFSNSRSEMNVSTLELGDSALYLCASSLDLAGREQYFGPGTRLTVT.

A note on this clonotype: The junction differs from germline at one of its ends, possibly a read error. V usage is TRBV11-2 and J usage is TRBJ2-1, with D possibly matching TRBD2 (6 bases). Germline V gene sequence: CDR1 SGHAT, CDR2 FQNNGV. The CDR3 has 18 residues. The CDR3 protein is CVSSLHVRDWASYDEQFF. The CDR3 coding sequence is TGTGTTAGCAGCTTGCATGTGCGGGACTGGGCCTCCTACGATGAGCAGTTCTTC.

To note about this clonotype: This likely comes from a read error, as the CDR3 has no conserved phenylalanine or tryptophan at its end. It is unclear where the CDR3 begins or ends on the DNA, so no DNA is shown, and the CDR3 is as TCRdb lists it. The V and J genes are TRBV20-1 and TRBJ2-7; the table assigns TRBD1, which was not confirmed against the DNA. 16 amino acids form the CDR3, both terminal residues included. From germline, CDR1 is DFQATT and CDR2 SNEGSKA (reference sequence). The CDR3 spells CSARNPPGGGTYEQYL.

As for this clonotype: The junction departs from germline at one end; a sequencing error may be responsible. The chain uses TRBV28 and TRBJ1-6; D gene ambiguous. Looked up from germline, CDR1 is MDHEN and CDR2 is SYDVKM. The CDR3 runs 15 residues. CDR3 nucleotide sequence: TGTGCCAGCAGTTTATACTGCGGTCGGAATTCACCGCTCCACTTT. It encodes CASSLYCGRNSPLHF.

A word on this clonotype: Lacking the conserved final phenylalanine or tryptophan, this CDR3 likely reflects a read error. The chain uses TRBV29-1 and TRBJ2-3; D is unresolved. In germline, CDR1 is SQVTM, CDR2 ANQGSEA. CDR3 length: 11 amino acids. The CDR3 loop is CRTAYVDTQYI. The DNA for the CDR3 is TGCAGGACCGCGTACGTAGATACGCAGTATATT.